This TCR beta chain was observed in a study of cytomegalovirus exposure and HLA in healthy donors. Study-level points and caveats: A further, later analysis showed that HLA-associated TCR beta chains (compared with equally common others) were more clonally expanded.

PCR was performed using 60 Vbeta and 13 Jbeta primers. Sequencing used immunoSEQ multiplex PCR; TCRdb keeps in-frame clones, though not all of them. This table holds over 200,000 clones, more than 75% found once. Regarding this clone: The antigen remains undetermined.

CDR3 size: 17 residues. The V end lost 2 bases, the J end lost 6 bases, and 22 bases lay between the germline ends. Per the germline V gene, CDR1 is GTSNPN and CDR2 is SVGIG (reference sequence). The sample comprised PBMCs. The TCR originated in a human donor in good health. The chain uses TRBV30 and TRBJ2-2; possibly TRBD1 for D (6 bases). The CDR3 DNA is TGTGCCTGGAGTCCTCCTATCACAGGGAAGGGGGCCGGGGAGCTGTTTTTT. Its protein is CAWSPPITGKGAGELFF.